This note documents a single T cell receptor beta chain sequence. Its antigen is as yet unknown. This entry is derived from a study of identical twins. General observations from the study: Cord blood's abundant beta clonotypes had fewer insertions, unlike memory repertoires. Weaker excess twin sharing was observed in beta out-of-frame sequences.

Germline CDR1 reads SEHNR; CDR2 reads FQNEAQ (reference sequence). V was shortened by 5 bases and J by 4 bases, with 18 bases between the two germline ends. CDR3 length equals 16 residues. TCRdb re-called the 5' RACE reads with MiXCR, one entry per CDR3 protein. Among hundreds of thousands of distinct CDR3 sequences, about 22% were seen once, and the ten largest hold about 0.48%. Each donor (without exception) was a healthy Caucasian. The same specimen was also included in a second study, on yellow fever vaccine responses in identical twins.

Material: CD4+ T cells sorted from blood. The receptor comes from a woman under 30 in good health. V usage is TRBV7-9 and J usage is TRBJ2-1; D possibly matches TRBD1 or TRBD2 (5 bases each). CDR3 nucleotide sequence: TGTGCCAGCAGCAGACTCCGGGACGGCATGTACAATGAGCAGTTCTTC. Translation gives CASSRLRDGMYNEQFF.